The present TCR beta chain was sequenced within a study of blood T cell repertoires in COVID-19. Study-wide context: Samples came from the United States, Italy and Spain, spanning acute and convalescent COVID-19. PBMCs, B-cell-depleted T cells, or T cells provided the cDNA or gDNA that made up the material.

In the authors' methods: Estimation of nucleated cell counts relied on the amplification of reference gene primers. Method: immunoSEQ multiplex PCR; TCRdb's copy keeps in-frame clones and lacks some. The V and J calls and the clone size are those of that table, but D and trimming were determined from the DNA. The sample holds roughly 260,000 clones, around 87% seen once. The specimen was peripheral blood. The sequence derives from a woman in her 50s with acute or convalescent COVID-19.

The CDR3: CASKGYEGASGYTF. The DNA for the CDR3 is TGTGCCAGTAAAGGGTATGAGGGGGCCTCTGGCTACACCTTC. This rearrangement joins TRBV19 to TRBJ1-2, with 7 positions matching TRBD1. CDR1 is LNHDA, CDR2 SQIVND, per germline (reference sequence). Trimming removed 7 bases from V and 7 bases from J; junction bases left unmatched: 12. The CDR3 runs to 14 residues.